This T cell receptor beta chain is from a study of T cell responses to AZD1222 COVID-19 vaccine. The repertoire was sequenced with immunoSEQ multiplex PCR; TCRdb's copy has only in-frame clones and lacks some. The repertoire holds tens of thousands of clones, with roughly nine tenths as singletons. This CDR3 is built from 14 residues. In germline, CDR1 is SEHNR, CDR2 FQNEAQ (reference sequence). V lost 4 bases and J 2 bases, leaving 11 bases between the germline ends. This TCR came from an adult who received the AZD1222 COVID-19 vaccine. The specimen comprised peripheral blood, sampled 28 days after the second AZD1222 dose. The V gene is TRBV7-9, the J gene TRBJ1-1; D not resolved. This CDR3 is CASSSYPFNTEAFF. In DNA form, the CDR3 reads TGTGCCAGCAGCTCTTACCCATTCAACACTGAAGCTTTCTTT.